What follows are 9 T cell receptor beta chains derived from one specimen sequenced in a study of type 1 and type 2 diabetes patients. Amplification started from genomic DNA. The TCR beta CDR3 region was amplified using 30 forward and 13 reverse primers. TCRdb used MiXCR to reprocess the multiplex PCR reads, holding one entry per CDR3 protein. The sample records fewer than 300,000 distinct CDR3 sequences, around 50% being singletons. The material sequenced was peripheral blood mononuclear cells (PBMCs). The receptor source for this set is a man in his late teens or twenties with type 2 diabetes.

This clonotype came up a few times. J is TRBJ2-7 and V is TRBV6-6; perhaps D is TRBD1 or TRBD2 (5 bases each). CDR1 and CDR2 from the germline V gene are MNHNY and SVGAGI (reference sequence). The CDR3 totals 14 residues. V lost 2 bases and J 1 base, leaving 9 bases between the germline ends. The CDR3, as DNA: TGTGCCAGCAGTTACGGGGGAGTGTCCTACGAGCAGTACTTC. Its translation is CASSYGGVSYEQYF.

The chain couples TRBV10-1 to TRBJ2-7; 7 bases agree with TRBD2. This CDR3 is 14 amino acids long. V lost 6 bases, J lost 4 bases, and 9 bases stayed unmatched. Germline V gene data show CDR1 as WNHNN and CDR2 as SYGVQD (reference sequence). CDR3 DNA: TGCGCCAGCAGAAGGGAGGGGTTAGCGTACGAGCAGTACTTC. It is translated as CASRREGLAYEQYF.

Ten or more counts support this clonotype. The chain couples TRBV2 to TRBJ1-4, with 9 bases fitting TRBD1. Looked up from germline, CDR1 is SNHLY and CDR2 is FYNNEI. The CDR3 has 14 amino acids. V lost 4 bases, J lost 7 bases, and 4 bases stayed unmatched. The CDR3, as DNA: TGTGCCAGCAGTGGGACAGGGGAAAGTGAAAAACTGTTTTTT. Encoded protein: CASSGTGESEKLFF.

This clonotype was seen a few times. The chain joins TRBV7-4 to TRBJ2-7; TRBD2 agrees at 7 bases. The length of the CDR3 is 14 residues. V lost 3 bases and J lost 5; bases outside the gene matches: 7. Per germline, CDR1 SGHVT and CDR2 SQSDAQ. CDR3 in amino acids: CASSFTAGVDEQYF. As DNA, the CDR3 is TGTGCCAGCAGCTTTACCGCGGGAGTGGACGAGCAGTACTTC.

The table lists this clonotype with a few counts. This rearrangement joins TRBV6-1 to TRBJ1-4; 9 bases map to TRBD1. This CDR3 has 16 residues. The junction had 8 bases not matched to a gene; V was cut back by 2 bases and J by 7 bases. Per the germline V gene, CDR1 is MNHNS and CDR2 is SASEGT. Written as DNA, the CDR3 is TGTGCCAGCAGTGAAAAGGAGGGGACAGGGTCTGAAAAACTGTTTTTT. This gives the protein CASSEKEGTGSEKLFF.

The J gene is TRBJ2-3, the V gene TRBV19; no definite D call. The length of the CDR3 is 14 residues. Trimming removed 5 bases at V and 6 bases at J, with 15 bases between. The germline gives CDR1 LNHDA, CDR2 SQIVND (reference sequence). The CDR3 coding sequence is TGTGCCAGTAGTCCCAATCTTGCTCCCGATACGCAGTATTTT. It is translated as CASSPNLAPDTQYF.

This clonotype was recorded many times. V gene TRBV28 combines with J gene TRBJ2-7; tentative D call: TRBD2 (6 bases). Germline V lookup: CDR1 MDHEN, CDR2 SYDVKM. Trimming removed 3 bases from V and 4 bases from J, with 10 bases in between. The CDR3 spans 13 residues. The CDR3 sequence: CASSLGRTYEQYF. Here the CDR3 DNA reads TGTGCCAGCAGTTTGGGGAGGACGTACGAGCAGTACTTC.

This clonotype appeared a few times. The rearrangement links TRBV6-5 to TRBJ2-7, with a possible D match to TRBD1 (6 bases). Trimming left V 2 bases short and J 0 bases short, with 8 bases between. CDR1 is MNHEY, CDR2 SVGAGI, per germline. The CDR3 has 14 amino acids. The CDR3: CASSYAGVSYEQYF. The CDR3 nucleotides are TGTGCCAGCAGTTACGCAGGGGTCTCCTACGAGCAGTACTTC.

The rearrangement joins TRBV27 to TRBJ2-7; unclear D gene. The CDR3 runs 15 residues. CDR1 is MNHEY and CDR2 is SMNVEV in the germline V gene (reference sequence). V lost 6 bases to trimming and J lost 6 bases, with 21 bases between them. The chain's CDR3 is CASSSLGSGTGEQYF. CDR3 sequence (DNA): TGTGCCAGCAGCTCTCTAGGGTCTGGCACGGGCGAGCAGTACTTC.